The clone carrying this T cell receptor (beta chain) was observed a handful of times. The data were obtained in a study of T cells in Graves' hyperthyroidism and ophthalmopathy. The study enrolled patients aged 18 to 65 with newly diagnosed hyperthyroidism of under 2 months' duration. TCR beta CDR3 regions were amplified from RNA. The TCR CDR3 first-round RT-PCR relied on the HTBI primer set. TCRdb independently ran MiXCR on the multiplex PCR reads; one entry per CDR3 protein. Of a few hundred thousand distinct CDR3 sequences in the sample, 15% to 17% were seen once. V was trimmed by 8 bases and J by 2 bases, leaving 21 bases between them. CDR3 size: 17 residues. Per germline, CDR1 LNHDA and CDR2 SQIVND (reference sequence).

The material sequenced was blood. The rearrangement links TRBV19 to TRBJ2-2; D perhaps matches TRBD2 (6 bases). This receptor was taken from a woman between 18 and 30 years old with Graves' hyperthyroidism. CDR3 sequence: CASEPRRASDNTGELFF. The CDR3, as DNA: TGTGCCAGTGAACCCCGGAGGGCTAGCGACAACACCGGGGAGCTGTTTTTT.